These 12 T cell receptor beta chains were all obtained from the same sample, sequenced in a study of OX40 agonist ivuxolimab in advanced cancers. TCRdb's table, derived via immunoSEQ multiplex PCR, lists solely in-frame clones and lacks some. The sample has about 32,000 clones; about 92% are singletons. Sequenced material: CD4+ or CD8+ T cells sorted from blood, taken in a trial of the OX40 agonist ivuxolimab. Receptors originate from an adult with an advanced solid tumor such as melanoma, head and neck, liver or kidney cancer.

The chain uses TRBV7-7 and TRBJ2-1; D may be TRBD2 (6 bases). CDR1 and CDR2 (germline): SSHAT, FNYEAQ (reference sequence). The CDR3 is 15 amino acids. V lost 5 bases, J lost 2 bases, and 13 bases lay in between. Here the CDR3 reads CASSPTPGAYNEQFF. The CDR3 nucleotides are TGTGCCAGCAGCCCCACCCCGGGAGCCTACAATGAGCAGTTCTTC.

The rearrangement links TRBV6-1 to TRBJ1-5; no firm D call. Germline CDR1 is MNHNS and CDR2 is SASEGT. The V end was cut by 2 bases, the J end by 0 bases, with 11 bases between. The CDR3 sequence is 16 residues long. Here the CDR3 reads CASSEQWYYSNQPQHF. In nucleotides, the CDR3 is TGTGCCAGCAGTGAACAGTGGTATTATAGCAATCAGCCCCAGCATTTT.

There are a few counts of this clone. This chain joins TRBV30 and TRBJ1-1, with TRBD1 as a possible D gene (6 bases). Trimming took 5 bases from V and 3 from J, leaving 13 bases between them. The germline CDR1 and CDR2 sequences are GTSNPN and SVGIG (reference sequence). This CDR3 contains 13 residues. The CDR3 sequence: CAWVLQGYTEAFF. The CDR3 nucleotides read TGTGCCTGGGTTCTACAGGGTTACACTGAAGCTTTCTTT.

The chain joins TRBV19 to TRBJ2-7, with TRBD2 matching 7 bases. CDR3 size: 12 residues. J lost 6 bases, V lost 5 bases, and 4 bases had no gene match. Germline V gene data show CDR1 as LNHDA and CDR2 as SQIVND (reference sequence). Here the CDR3 reads CASSWGGTEQYF. The CDR3 DNA reads TGTGCCAGTAGTTGGGGAGGGACCGAGCAGTACTTC.

The chain recombines TRBV7-9 with TRBJ1-1; no reliable D call. The CDR3 has 12 residues. The germline V gene has CDR1 SEHNR and CDR2 FQNEAQ (reference sequence). Trimming took 7 bases from V and 1 from J, leaving 7 bases between them. CDR3 residues: CASTAGNTEAFF. The CDR3, as DNA: TGTGCCAGCACGGCGGGGAACACTGAAGCTTTCTTT.

The V and J genes are TRBV18 and TRBJ2-1; TRBD1 is a possible D gene (6 bases). Trimming removed 2 bases at V and 4 bases at J, with 12 bases between. This CDR3 is 15 amino acids long. The germline CDR1 and CDR2 sequences are KGHSH and LQKENI. As DNA, the CDR3 is TGTGCCAGCTCACCAGTTACGGACAGATACAATGAGCAGTTCTTC. Translation: CASSPVTDRYNEQFF.

This rearrangement joins TRBV6-1 to TRBJ1-5; D might be TRBD1 (6 bases). Germline CDR1 and CDR2: MNHNS and SASEGT. V shed 6 bases and J shed 3 bases, with 15 bases lying between them. The CDR3 has 15 amino acids. CDR3 nucleotide sequence: TGTGCCAGCAGCCCGAGGGCAGGGGCCAATCAGCCCCAGCATTTT. It yields the protein CASSPRAGANQPQHF.

This chain links TRBV6-1 with TRBJ2-7; D gene unclear. The CDR3 totals 14 residues. Trimming removed 5 bases from V and 7 bases from J, with 18 bases in between. The V gene's germline CDR1 is MNHNS and CDR2 SASEGT. The CDR3 protein is CASSPRLAFGEQYF. CDR3 DNA sequence: TGTGCCAGCAGTCCTCGATTGGCGTTCGGGGAGCAGTACTTC.

This chain uses TRBV27 with TRBJ2-7; D not certain. There are 13 residues in the CDR3. Trimming shortened V by 3 bases and J by 1 base, and 7 bases separated the two germline ends. The germline V gene has CDR1 MNHEY and CDR2 SMNVEV (reference sequence). CDR3 protein: CASSFGRSYEQYF. CDR3 in DNA: TGTGCCAGCAGTTTTGGGCGTTCCTACGAGCAGTACTTC.

The chain uses TRBV27 and TRBJ2-3; D ambiguous. Germline lookup yields CDR1 MNHEY and CDR2 SMNVEV (reference sequence). With 5 bases removed from V and 1 base from J, the gap between germline ends came to 10 bases. CDR3 size: 14 residues. The CDR3 is CASSLLDGTDTQYF. The CDR3, as DNA: TGTGCCAGCAGTCTATTGGACGGCACAGATACGCAGTATTTT.

The chain combines TRBV11-2 with TRBJ2-7; D is unresolved. The germline gives CDR1 SGHAT, CDR2 FQNNGV. The ends were cut back, 8 bases at V and 0 bases at J, with 14 bases in the middle. CDR3 length equals 14 residues. The CDR3 nucleotides are TGTGCCAGCGCCCCGGGCGTAAGCTCCTACGAGCAGTACTTC. Its translation: CASAPGVSSYEQYF.

A few counts support this clone. The chain combines TRBV28 with TRBJ1-1; the D gene is possibly TRBD1 (5 bases). The CDR3 is made up of 14 amino acids. The V gene's germline CDR1 is MDHEN and CDR2 SYDVKM. Trimming pared 2 bases from V and 1 base from J, leaving 8 bases between. This CDR3 is CASSLAGTNTEAFF. CDR3 bases: TGTGCCAGCAGTTTAGCAGGGACGAACACTGAAGCTTTCTTT.